These 23 T cell receptor beta chains came from one sample sequenced in a study of blood T cell repertoires in COVID-19. The assay was immunoSEQ multiplex PCR, and TCRdb's table has in-frame clones only and misses some. This sample has approximately 360,000 clones, with 80% to 90% found just once. Sequenced material: PBMCs or T cells enriched from blood (not recorded which). Source of these receptors: a man aged 40-55 years in a cohort exposed to, infected with or recovered from COVID-19 (not recorded which).

The genes are TRBV9 and TRBJ2-2, with TRBD2 matching 9 bases. The CDR3 is 16 residues long. Germline CDR1 is SGDLS and CDR2 is YYNGEE. J was trimmed by 5 bases and V by 0 bases; bases with no gene match: 5. CDR3 sequence: CASSVEAGGRTGELFF. The CDR3 nucleotides read TGTGCCAGCAGCGTAGAGGCGGGAGGGAGGACCGGGGAGCTGTTTTTT.

The chain carries TRBV6-6 and TRBJ2-1, with 13 bases matching TRBD2. This CDR3 is 16 amino acids long. CDR1 MNHNY and CDR2 SVGAGI come from the germline V gene (reference sequence). Losses at the gene ends were 4 bases for V and 10 bases for J; bases not matched to a gene: 10. CDR3 sequence (DNA): TGTGCCAGCAGTTTCCCGGGACTAGCGGGAACCGGGGAGCAGTTCTTC. Protein product: CASSFPGLAGTGEQFF.

This chain connects TRBV13 to TRBJ2-2; weak D call: TRBD1 (5 bases). The CDR3 length is 17 residues. The V gene's germline CDR1 is PRHDT and CDR2 FYEKMQ (reference sequence). V was trimmed by 1 base and J by 4 bases, leaving 16 bases between them. CDR3 sequence: CASSLVGAGRTTGELFF. CDR3 coding DNA: TGTGCCAGCAGCTTAGTAGGGGCCGGGCGTACCACCGGGGAGCTGTTTTTT.

This chain links TRBV14 with TRBJ1-1, with D maybe TRBD1 (5 bases). Germline V lookup: CDR1 SGHDN, CDR2 FVKESK. The CDR3 is made up of 14 amino acids. V was clipped by 4 bases and J by 6 bases, with 15 bases between them. CDR3 in amino acids: CASSPTWGGSEAFF. The CDR3 bases are TGTGCCAGCAGCCCGACCTGGGGGGGGTCTGAAGCTTTCTTT.

The rearrangement links TRBV27 to TRBJ1-1, with 7 positions matching TRBD1. V was clipped by 5 bases and J by 8 bases; unmatched bases: 5. The CDR3 covers 12 residues. Germline CDR1 is MNHEY and CDR2 is SMNVEV (reference sequence). The CDR3 DNA is TGTGCCAGCAGTCCTCGGACAGGAGAAGCTTTCTTT. Its translation: CASSPRTGEAFF.

In this sample, this clone turned up once. V gene TRBV29-1 combines with J gene TRBJ1-4, with TRBD1 identical over 8 bases. This CDR3 has 12 amino acids. Trimming cost V 3 bases and J 8 bases; bases outside gene matches: 2. Germline lookup yields CDR1 SQVTM and CDR2 ANQGSEA. CDR3 sequence reads: CSVEGQEEKLFF. For the CDR3, the DNA is TGCAGCGTTGAGGGACAGGAGGAAAAACTGTTTTTT.

The chain couples TRBV5-4 to TRBJ1-2; TRBD1 is a possible D gene (5 bases). The CDR3 covers 17 residues. The V gene lost 2 bases and the J gene lost 3 bases, with 20 bases spanning the gap. Germline lookup yields CDR1 SGHNT and CDR2 YYREEE (reference sequence). The CDR3 nucleotides read TGTGCCAGCAGCTTAAGCCCCTTCGGGGGGGGAGACTATGGCTACACCTTC. Amino acids: CASSLSPFGGGDYGYTF.

The chain links TRBV5-1 to TRBJ1-2, with TRBD1 matching 9 bases. Germline V CDR1 and CDR2: SGHRS, YFSETQ. The CDR3 length is 14 residues. Trimming took 7 bases from V and 2 from J; bases not matched to a gene: 6. The CDR3 reads CASGRTGDNYGYTF. DNA for the CDR3: TGCGCCAGCGGACGGACAGGGGACAACTATGGCTACACCTTC.

The V gene is TRBV5-1, the J gene TRBJ1-3; D might be TRBD1 (5 bases). Germline V gene lookup returns CDR1 SGHRS and CDR2 YFSETQ. V gave up 4 bases and J gave up 3 bases, with 8 bases separating them. The CDR3 totals 13 residues. This CDR3 is CASSPGDGNTIYF. CDR3 nucleotides: TGCGCCAGCAGCCCGGGGGATGGAAACACCATATATTTT.

The chain combines TRBV6-1 with TRBJ2-5; D remains ambiguous. V lost 3 bases and J lost 2, with 7 bases in between. Germline assignment: CDR1 MNHNS and CDR2 SASEGT. The CDR3 has 13 residues. CDR3 bases: TGTGCCAGCAGTGAGATACAGCAAGAGACCCAGTACTTC. This translates into CASSEIQQETQYF.

This clone was found many times. This chain joins TRBV11-2 and TRBJ1-3; the D gene is possibly TRBD1 (6 bases). Trimming pared 5 bases from V and 6 bases from J, leaving 11 bases between. This CDR3 contains 13 residues. Germline lookup yields CDR1 SGHAT and CDR2 FQNNGV. The CDR3 DNA reads as TGTGCCAGCAGCCCGACAGGCCAAAACACCATATATTTT. Translating it yields CASSPTGQNTIYF. Using reference TRBV11-2 and TRBJ1-3 for the parts outside the CDR3, the full variable domain is EAGVAQSPRYKIIEKRQSVAFWCNPISGHATLYWYQQILGQGPKLLIQFQNNGVVDDSQLPKDRFSAERLKGVDSTLKIQPAKLEDSAVYLCASSPTGQNTIYFGEGSWLTVV.

V usage is TRBV3-1 (or the pseudogene TRBV3-2) and J usage is TRBJ2-7; maybe TRBD2 (5 bases). V dropped 4 bases and J dropped 0 bases, with 13 bases sitting between them. The length of the CDR3 is 15 residues. CDR1 LGHDT and CDR2 YNNKEL come from the germline V gene (reference sequence). The CDR3: CASSRYDTSSYEQYF. CDR3 in DNA: TGTGCCAGCAGCCGATACGATACTAGCTCCTACGAGCAGTACTTC.

This clone was picked up a small number of times. The chain has TRBV29-1 and TRBJ2-2, with D possibly matching TRBD1 (6 bases). The V end lost 7 bases, the J end lost 0 bases, and 15 bases lay between the germline ends. Per the germline V gene, CDR1 is SQVTM and CDR2 is ANQGSEA. The CDR3 consists of 15 residues. CDR3 DNA: TGCAGCGCTGCAGGGGAAACCGCGAACACCGGGGAGCTGTTTTTT. It specifies CSAAGETANTGELFF.

The V and J genes are TRBV7-9 and TRBJ1-6; TRBD1 might be the D (5 bases). CDR1 SEHNR and CDR2 FQNEAQ come from the germline V gene (reference sequence). Trimming pared 5 bases from V and 6 bases from J, leaving 14 bases between. CDR3 size: 15 residues. CDR3 DNA sequence: TGTGCCAGCAGCCAGGGTGGATGGGGTAATTCACCCCTCCACTTT. It codes for CASSQGGWGNSPLHF.

The gene calls are TRBV19 and TRBJ1-1, with 8 bases identical to TRBD1. Germline CDR1 LNHDA, CDR2 SQIVND (reference sequence). J lost 1 base, V lost 7 bases, and 11 bases had no gene match. The CDR3 runs 16 residues. The CDR3 loop reads CASIMGPGTGNTEAFF. The CDR3 region has the DNA TGTGCCAGTATTATGGGTCCCGGGACAGGGAACACTGAAGCTTTCTTT.

The chain combines TRBV18 with TRBJ2-1, with TRBD2 identical over 7 bases. J gave up 3 bases and V 4 bases, and 15 bases lay outside the gene matches. The CDR3 covers 18 residues. Germline-derived CDR1 and CDR2 are KGHSH and LQKENI. CDR3 residues: CASSLKGGSSGGYNEQFF. CDR3 nucleotides: TGTGCCAGCTCACTCAAAGGTGGGTCCTCGGGAGGCTACAATGAGCAGTTCTTC.

The chain uses TRBV5-4 and TRBJ2-3; D is perhaps TRBD2 (6 bases). Trimming took off 5 bases at V and 0 bases at J, with 13 bases between the two ends. The CDR3 extends over 15 amino acids. Germline V CDR1 and CDR2: SGHNT, YYREEE (reference sequence). CDR3 DNA: TGTGCCAGCAGACCACCGGGACTCAGCACAGATACGCAGTATTTT. Its protein product is CASRPPGLSTDTQYF.

The CDR3 region has the DNA TGTGCCAGCAGCTTCGGGAACGGAGAGACCCAGTACTTC. This sequence encodes CASSFGNGETQYF. The genes are TRBV7-2 and TRBJ2-5, with a weak D call TRBD2 (5 bases). The CDR3 consists of 13 residues. CDR1 and CDR2 from the germline V gene are SGHTA and FQGNSA. Trimming removed 3 bases at V and 4 bases at J, with 9 bases between.

This clone occurred a few times. This chain joins TRBV2 and TRBJ1-5; 9 nucleotides agree with TRBD1. The junction had 13 bases not matched to a gene; V was cut back by 6 bases and J by 7 bases. Germline CDR1 is SNHLY and CDR2 is FYNNEI. The CDR3 is 16 residues long. CDR3 loop: CASRGWGQGARQPQHF. The CDR3, as DNA: TGTGCCAGCAGAGGGTGGGGACAGGGAGCTAGGCAGCCCCAGCATTTT. Drawing the rest from reference TRBV2 and TRBJ1-5, the complete variable domain is EPEVTQTPSHQVTQMGQEVILRCVPISNHLYFYWYRQILGQKVEFLVSFYNNEISEKSEIFDDQFSVERPDGSNFTLKIRSTKLEDSAMYFCASRGWGQGARQPQHFGDGTRLSIL.

The J gene is TRBJ2-1, the V gene TRBV5-6; D might be TRBD1 (5 bases). Trimming stripped 2 bases from V and 9 bases from J, with 15 bases between. This CDR3 has 14 residues. Germline CDR1 and CDR2: SGHDT and YYEEEE. The CDR3 DNA reads TGTGCCAGCAGCTTTCGGAGTAGCACAGGTGAGCAGTTCTTC. This gives the protein CASSFRSSTGEQFF.

This clone was recorded once. The chain links TRBV5-5 to TRBJ2-7, with 9 bases identical to TRBD1. Per germline, CDR1 SGHKS and CDR2 YYEKEE (reference sequence). The CDR3 totals 14 residues. The ends lost 4 bases at V and 2 bases at J; junction bases unmatched: 4. The CDR3 coding sequence is TGTGCCAGCAGCACCGGGACAGGGCCCTACGAGCAGTACTTC. It is translated as CASSTGTGPYEQYF.

This chain uses TRBV5-1 with TRBJ1-4; D is uncertain. CDR1 is SGHRS and CDR2 is YFSETQ in the germline V gene. The CDR3 has 14 amino acids. The V gene lost 4 bases and the J gene lost 7 bases, with 14 bases spanning the gap. In DNA form, the CDR3 reads TGCGCCAGCAGCCCGCCCGGGGAGGCTGAAAAACTGTTTTTT. It yields the protein CASSPPGEAEKLFF.

V is TRBV6-4 and J is TRBJ1-6, with 9 bases lining up with TRBD1. Germline CDR1 MRHNA, CDR2 SNTAGT. Trimming removed 6 bases from V and 7 bases from J; junction bases left unmatched: 7. This CDR3 contains 15 residues. Written as DNA, the CDR3 is TGTGCCAGCAGCTCGGGGGACAGGGAAAATTCACCCCTCCACTTT. This gives the protein CASSSGDRENSPLHF.